This is a list of T cell receptor beta chains from one sample in a study of response to subunit inactivated influenza vaccine. TCRdb used MiXCR to reprocess the RT-PCR reads, holding one entry per CDR3 protein. The table includes around 760,000 distinct CDR3 sequences, about 14% detected once. This material consisted of PBMCs from blood, taken 14 to 15 days before vaccination. Source of these receptors: a man aged 50-59 years who received an inactivated influenza vaccine. CDR3s include the opening cysteine and the closing phenylalanine or tryptophan. A D gene is named only where the DNA matches it firmly. Clone size appears in some rows only: once, few, many, or a class for an expanded clone.

D gene	clone size	V gene	J gene	CDR3 DNA	CDR3 protein
.	.	TRBV6-5	TRBJ2-1	TGTGCCAGCAACAGAGGTTTGGAGCAGTTCTTC	CASNRGLEQFF
.	.	TRBV7-2	TRBJ2-1	TGTGCCACCGAGGATGGGAGGATATTGTTCTTC	CATEDGRILFF
TRBD1	.	TRBV6-2/TRBV6-3	TRBJ2-7	TGTGCCAGCAGAGCAGGGGGACCGAGGGAGCAGTACTTC	CASRAGGPREQYF
TRBD2	.	TRBV18	TRBJ2-7	TGTGCCAGCTCCCACAGCGGGGGCAGGTTTGAGCAGTACTTC	CASSHSGGRFEQYF
TRBD2	.	TRBV12-5	TRBJ2-7	TGTGCTAGTGGTTTGGTAGGCGGAGACGGGACTAGCGGGGGGGAGCAGTACTTC	CASGLVGGDGTSGGEQYF
.	.	TRBV12-3/TRBV12-4	TRBJ1-2	TGTGCCAGCAGTTTAGGTGGTACGCTCCTCTATGGCTACACCTTC	CASSLGGTLLYGYTF
.	many	TRBV29-1	TRBJ1-2	TGCAGCGTTTCAGACACTCGAGGTGGCTACACCTTC	CSVSDTRGGYTF
TRBD2	many	TRBV3-1	TRBJ2-4	TGTGCCAGCAGCCACGGCGGGAGCTCCTTAGCCAAAAACATTCAGTACTTC	CASSHGGSSLAKNIQYF
TRBD2	.	TRBV20-1	TRBJ2-3	TGCAGTGCTGGGGGACTAGCGGGGGGTGCAGATACGCAGTATTTT	CSAGGLAGGADTQYF
TRBD2	.	TRBV29-1	TRBJ2-1	TGCAGCGTCCACGGGACTAGCAACTACAATGAGCAGTTCTTC	CSVHGTSNYNEQFF
.	.	TRBV6-2/TRBV6-3	TRBJ2-1	TGTGCCAGCAAAAGCTTAGCCGTGCCCTACAATGAGCAGTTCTTC	CASKSLAVPYNEQFF
TRBD2	few	TRBV11-2	TRBJ2-7	TGTGCCAGCAGCTTAGTAGCGGGGGTAGCGTACGAGCAGTACTTC	CASSLVAGVAYEQYF
.	.	TRBV7-2	TRBJ1-1	TGTGCCAGCAGCACCCGACAAAGCCAGGGAAGCACTGAAGCTTTCTTT	CASSTRQSQGSTEAFF
.	.	TRBV28	TRBJ2-7	TGTGCCAGCAGTGCCGCCGGGATGGATTACGAGCAGTACTTC	CASSAAGMDYEQYF
TRBD1	few	TRBV5-1	TRBJ2-5	TGCGCCAGCAGCCAGGACAGGGCAGCAGAGACCCAGTACTTC	CASSQDRAAETQYF
.	many	TRBV4-2	TRBJ1-1	TGTGCCAGCAGCCAGGGAACGGTGAACACTGAAGCTTTCTTT	CASSQGTVNTEAFF
TRBD2	few	TRBV7-3	TRBJ2-1	TGTGCCAGCAGCTTACGTAATCGTCCTAGCGGGAGCCCAAGCTCCTACAATGAGCAGTTCTTC	CASSLRNRPSGSPSSYNEQFF
.	.	TRBV6-1	TRBJ2-7	TGTGCCAGCAGGAGCCTCCCTTGGGGACGGACTTACGAGCAGTACTTC	CASRSLPWGRTYEQYF